Presented here are 30 T cell receptor beta chains from one specimen sequenced in a study of sequential checkpoint blockade in melanoma. Documented treatment: randomized to nivolumab then ipilimumab (arm A) or the reverse (arm B). Some clones are missing from TCRdb's copy, which holds only in-frame ones; the method was immunoSEQ multiplex PCR. The top ten hold over 9.5% of the sample, which has roughly 2,900 clones, about 31% seen once. The specimen comprised tumor tissue (inferred from file names), sampled from a patient given nivolumab and ipilimumab in sequence. These receptors were collected from a human donor with melanoma.

This clone was counted only a few times. V gene TRBV5-1 combines with J gene TRBJ2-3; TRBD2 agrees at 9 bases. V trimming: 2 bases; J trimming: 3 bases; junction bases outside the gene matches: 4. The germline CDR1 and CDR2 sequences are SGHRS and YFSETQ. The CDR3 sequence is 15 residues long. The chain's CDR3 is CASSFAGGLTDTQYF. The CDR3 nucleotides are TGCGCCAGCAGCTTCGCGGGAGGGCTAACAGATACGCAGTATTTT.

This chain joins TRBV5-1 and TRBJ1-5, with TRBD1 identical over 8 bases. The V gene's germline CDR1 is SGHRS and CDR2 YFSETQ. After removal of 4 bases from V and 0 bases from J, the junction contained 3 bases not matched to a gene. The CDR3 consists of 15 residues. CDR3 sequence (DNA): TGCGCCAGCAGCCGTGACAGGGGTAGCAATCAGCCCCAGCATTTT. Translation: CASSRDRGSNQPQHF.

By share, this clone counts as medium-sized. V is TRBV11-3 and J is TRBJ2-5, with TRBD2 matching over 8 bases. The CDR3 consists of 17 residues. J gave up 1 base and V 5 bases, and 12 bases lay outside the gene matches. Germline CDR1 is SGHNT and CDR2 is YENEEA. The CDR3 sequence is CASSPKTSGYIQETQYF. The CDR3, as DNA: TGTGCCAGCAGCCCAAAAACTAGCGGATATATCCAAGAGACCCAGTACTTC.

The chain carries TRBV4-1 and TRBJ2-1; TRBD2 aligns across 8 bases. Germline trimming cut 0 bases from V and 6 bases from J; bases unmatched to any gene: 10. Germline-derived CDR1 and CDR2 are MGHRA and YSYEKL. The CDR3 has 17 residues. The CDR3 DNA reads TGCGCCAGCAGCCAAGAGAAGAGCGGGAGAGGGGGCAATGAGCAGTTCTTC. Amino acids: CASSQEKSGRGGNEQFF.

This clone is medium-sized in the sample. The chain couples TRBV6-8 to TRBJ2-2; D perhaps matches TRBD2 (5 bases). Per germline, CDR1 MNHGY and CDR2 SAAAGT. The CDR3 runs to 14 residues. V gave up 5 bases and J gave up 3 bases, with 10 bases separating them. The CDR3 coding sequence is TGTGCCAGCAGTGAGGGATTGGACACCGGGGAGCTGTTTTTT. It codes for CASSEGLDTGELFF.

The chain recombines TRBV6-8 with TRBJ2-7; tentative D call: TRBD2 (6 bases). The length of the CDR3 is 14 residues. Per the germline V gene, CDR1 is MNHGY and CDR2 is SAAAGT. Trimming pared 5 bases from V and 6 bases from J, leaving 17 bases between. The CDR3, as DNA: TGTGCCAGCAGTCTCATTTTGACTAGGAGCGAGCAGTACTTC. It specifies CASSLILTRSEQYF.

This clone is labeled as medium-sized. The chain carries TRBV9 and TRBJ2-2; D is ambiguous. Trimming cost V 0 bases and J 4 bases, with 10 bases left between them. The germline CDR1 and CDR2 sequences are SGDLS and YYNGEE. This CDR3 comprises 15 residues. CDR3 sequence: CASSVAPGGTGELFF. The CDR3 coding sequence is TGTGCCAGCAGCGTAGCTCCGGGTGGCACCGGGGAGCTGTTTTTT.

The CDR3 nucleotides are TGCAGCGTTAGAGTACAGGGGGCCGGGGAGCTGTTTTTT. Protein product: CSVRVQGAGELFF. This chain links TRBV29-1 with TRBJ2-2; 8 nucleotides agree with TRBD1. The CDR3 has 13 amino acids. Per the germline V gene, CDR1 is SQVTM and CDR2 is ANQGSEA. After removal of 5 bases from V and 6 bases from J, the junction contained 5 bases not matched to a gene.

Only a few counts were recorded for this clone. The V gene is TRBV30, the J gene TRBJ1-3; D is ambiguous. The ends were cut back, 2 bases at V and 0 bases at J, with 11 bases in the middle. Germline V gene sequence: CDR1 GTSNPN, CDR2 SVGIG (reference sequence). The CDR3 runs 15 residues. CDR3 protein: CAWSIGRVSGNTIYF. CDR3 coding DNA: TGTGCCTGGAGTATTGGGAGGGTCTCTGGAAACACCATATATTTT. Full variable domain (rest looked up from reference TRBV30 and TRBJ1-3): SQTIHQWPATLVQPVGSPLSLECTVEGTSNPNLYWYRQAAGRGLQLLFYSVGIGQISSEVPQNLSASRPQDRQFILSSKKLLLSDSGFYLCAWSIGRVSGNTIYFGEGSWLTVV.

This sequence joins TRBV18 and TRBJ1-3; D call uncertain. Per germline, CDR1 KGHSH and CDR2 LQKENI. The length of the CDR3 is 17 residues. Trimming removed 3 bases from V and 0 bases from J, with 15 bases in between. The CDR3 region is CASSPTAALSSGNTIYF. The DNA of the CDR3 is TGTGCCAGCTCACCGACGGCCGCCCTGAGCTCTGGAAACACCATATATTTT.

This chain links TRBV19 with TRBJ2-1; TRBD2 matches at 11 bases. The trim removed 7 bases at V and 8 bases at J, leaving 7 bases unmatched. Germline assignment: CDR1 LNHDA and CDR2 SQIVND (reference sequence). CDR3 length: 14 residues. DNA for the CDR3: TGTGCCAGTACCGGACTAGCGGGTCGGGATGAGCAGTTCTTC. It codes for CASTGLAGRDEQFF.

This chain links TRBV6-8 with TRBJ2-7; TRBD2 matches at 10 bases. Trimming removed 4 bases from V and 4 bases from J; junction bases left unmatched: 7. CDR1 and CDR2 (germline): MNHGY, SAAAGT. The CDR3 sequence is 15 residues long. The CDR3 DNA is TGTGCCAGCAGTTCTCTAGCGGGAGCTCGGTACGAGCAGTACGTC. Translating gives CASSSLAGARYEQYV.

DNA of the CDR3: TGTGCCAGCAGCTATAATCCGGGACAGTCCTCCTACGAGCAGTACTTC. As protein: CASSYNPGQSSYEQYF. The rearrangement uses TRBV11-3 and TRBJ2-7, with 7 bases fitting TRBD1. The CDR3 is 16 amino acids. Germline V gene lookup returns CDR1 SGHNT and CDR2 YENEEA. The trim removed 4 bases at V and 0 bases at J, leaving 9 bases unmatched.

The chain combines TRBV29-1 with TRBJ2-3, with D possibly being TRBD1 or TRBD2 (5 bases each). Trimming cost V 8 bases and J 0 bases, with 9 bases left between them. The length of the CDR3 is 12 residues. Germline V gene sequence: CDR1 SQVTM, CDR2 ANQGSEA. In nucleotides, the CDR3 is TGCAGCCGAGGGGATAGCACAGATACGCAGTATTTT. This gives the protein CSRGDSTDTQYF.

As regards this clone: The junction departs from the called germline gene at one end, perhaps through a read error. V is TRBV2 and J is TRBJ1-2; D is uncertain. Per germline, CDR1 SNHLY and CDR2 FYNNEI. This CDR3 spans 13 amino acids. Here the CDR3 reads CASTERFNYGYTF. The DNA for the CDR3 is TGTGCCAGCACTGAAAGGTTTAACTATGGCTACACCTTC.

This sequence joins TRBV5-1 and TRBJ2-3, with D tentatively TRBD1 (6 bases). Germline V gene lookup returns CDR1 SGHRS and CDR2 YFSETQ. This CDR3 contains 16 residues. V was trimmed by 0 bases and J by 5 bases, leaving 16 bases between them. CDR3 coding DNA: TGCGCCAGCAGCTTGGTGACGGCGCTAGGGGGAGATACGCAGTATTTT. Translating gives CASSLVTALGGDTQYF.

This clone was seen a handful of times. V and J are TRBV27 and TRBJ2-7; 7 nucleotides line up with TRBD1. With V trimmed by 6 bases and J by 0 bases, 2 bases remained unmatched. CDR1 is MNHEY, CDR2 SMNVEV, per germline (reference sequence). The CDR3 has 13 residues. CDR3 protein: CASRRQGSYEQYF. In DNA form, the CDR3 reads TGTGCCAGCAGGCGACAGGGCTCCTACGAGCAGTACTTC.

The chain employs TRBV29-1 and TRBJ2-1; D may be TRBD2 (8 bases). V shed 0 bases and J shed 9 bases, with 33 bases lying between them. This CDR3 is built from 20 residues. Germline loops: CDR1 SQVTM, CDR2 ANQGSEA. The CDR3 region is CSVEEVGGWGSGSLVAEQFF. The CDR3 bases are TGCAGCGTTGAAGAAGTAGGGGGCTGGGGGAGCGGGAGTCTTGTAGCTGAGCAGTTCTTC.

The rearrangement uses TRBV28 and TRBJ2-4, with 10 bases lining up with TRBD1. This CDR3 has 14 residues. V lost 7 bases, J lost 3 bases, and 3 bases stayed unmatched. Germline V gene lookup returns CDR1 MDHEN and CDR2 SYDVKM. The CDR3 DNA follows: TGTGCCAGCACGGGACAGGGGTTCAAAAACATTCAGTACTTC. Its translation is CASTGQGFKNIQYF. Drawing the rest from reference TRBV28 and TRBJ2-4, the complete variable domain is DVKVTQSSRYLVKRTGEKVFLECVQDMDHENMFWYRQDPGLGLRLIYFSYDVKMKEKGDIPEGYSVSREKKERFSLILESASTNQTSMYLCASTGQGFKNIQYFGAGTRLSVL.

This chain connects TRBV5-1 to TRBJ2-2; 9 bases align to TRBD1. After removal of 3 bases from V and 6 bases from J, the junction contained 6 bases not matched to a gene. Germline CDR1 and CDR2: SGHRS and YFSETQ. CDR3 length: 15 residues. CDR3 residues: CASSSGTGFPGELFF. The CDR3 DNA sequence: TGCGCCAGCAGCTCCGGGACAGGGTTTCCCGGGGAGCTGTTTTTT. Filled out from reference TRBV5-1 and TRBJ2-2, the complete variable domain reads KAGVTQTPRYLIKTRGQQVTLSCSPISGHRSVSWYQQTPGQGLQFLFEYFSETQRNKGNFPGRFSGRQFSNSRSEMNVSTLELGDSALYLCASSSGTGFPGELFFGEGSRLTVL.

This clone occurred a few times. This sequence joins TRBV6-1 and TRBJ2-6; a weak D match, TRBD2 (5 bases). V was clipped by 1 base and J by 1 base, with 26 bases between them. The CDR3 length is 22 residues. CDR1 MNHNS and CDR2 SASEGT come from the germline V gene. The CDR3 bases are TGTGCCAGCAGTGAAGTTAGTTGGCGCATCCTGTCAGAGGGTTCTGGGGCCAACGTCCTGACTTTC. Amino acids: CASSEVSWRILSEGSGANVLTF.

The V call is TRBV5-1, the J call TRBJ1-2; the match to TRBD1 covers 11 bases. This CDR3 region has 14 residues. The V and J ends lost 3 bases and 6 bases, in that order; junction bases with no gene match: 4. Germline-derived CDR1 and CDR2 are SGHRS and YFSETQ. The CDR3 sequence: CASSSGQGVNGYTF. As DNA, the CDR3 is TGCGCCAGCAGCTCGGGACAGGGGGTGAATGGCTACACCTTC.

J is TRBJ2-3 and V is TRBV7-1; 8 bases map to TRBD2. TRBV7-1 is filed as an ORF, its function uncertain. V shed 3 bases and J 0 bases; nucleotides not matched to a gene: 17. This CDR3 is built from 20 residues. The CDR3 reads CASSSPPGVAGPLSTDTQYF. CDR3 nucleotide sequence: TGTGCCAGCAGCTCCCCCCCTGGGGTAGCGGGGCCCCTTAGCACAGATACGCAGTATTTT.

This clone was detected ten times or more. This chain links TRBV11-3 with TRBJ1-1, with D tentatively TRBD1 (5 bases). Trimming cost V 5 bases and J 5 bases, with 15 bases left between them. The CDR3 sequence is 14 residues long. Germline V gene lookup returns CDR1 SGHNT and CDR2 YENEEA. The CDR3 sequence: CASSLPGGRTEAFF. The CDR3 nucleotides read TGTGCCAGCAGCCTACCGGGGGGAAGGACTGAAGCTTTCTTT.

The table lists this clone with a few counts. This chain connects TRBV18 to TRBJ1-2; no clear D gene. Trimming removed 1 base at V and 0 bases at J, with 9 bases between. The CDR3 contains 15 residues. CDR1 and CDR2 from the germline V gene are KGHSH and LQKENI. In DNA form, the CDR3 reads TGTGCCAGCTCACCACAGCCGGAGTCTAACTATGGCTACACCTTC. This gives the protein CASSPQPESNYGYTF.

The chain combines TRBV19 with TRBJ1-2; 7 positions match TRBD1. CDR3 length equals 14 residues. Germline V gives CDR1 LNHDA, CDR2 SQIVND (reference sequence). V trimming: 1 base; J trimming: 10 bases; junction bases outside the gene matches: 9. CDR3 nucleotide sequence: TGTGCCAGTAGTATAGGACAGGGAGGGTTTAACTACACCTTC. It codes for CASSIGQGGFNYTF.

The rearrangement joins TRBV30 to TRBJ2-3, with 8 bases identical to TRBD1. CDR3 length: 13 residues. Unmatched junction bases numbered 5, after V lost 8 bases and J lost 1 base. Germline assignment: CDR1 GTSNPN and CDR2 SVGIG (reference sequence). CDR3 in amino acids: CAGVDRGTDTQYF. CDR3 in DNA: TGTGCCGGGGTGGACAGGGGCACAGATACGCAGTATTTT.

This chain connects TRBV6-8 to TRBJ2-7; TRBD2 agrees at 10 bases. CDR1 MNHGY and CDR2 SAAAGT come from the germline V gene. The V gene end was trimmed by 4 bases and the J gene end by 0 bases; junction bases not matched to a gene: 0. The CDR3 runs 14 residues. CDR3 protein: CASSSSGSSYEQYF. CDR3 nucleotide sequence: TGTGCCAGCAGTTCTAGCGGGAGCTCCTACGAGCAGTACTTC.

This clone was seen a handful of times. The chain employs TRBV28 and TRBJ2-7; TRBD1 matches 8 bases. The CDR3 contains 14 residues. Trimming removed 5 bases from V and 3 bases from J; junction bases left unmatched: 6. Looked up from germline, CDR1 is MDHEN and CDR2 is SYDVKM. The CDR3 region is CASSHTGGNYEQYF. In nucleotides, the CDR3 is TGTGCCAGCAGTCATACAGGGGGGAACTACGAGCAGTACTTC.

A few counts support this clone. The chain recombines TRBV11-3 with TRBJ2-2; no clear D. Trimming took 7 bases from V and 0 from J, leaving 15 bases between them. Germline lookup yields CDR1 SGHNT and CDR2 YENEEA. CDR3 length: 16 amino acids. The CDR3 reads CASNHDKGANTGELFF. In DNA, the CDR3 is TGTGCCAGCAACCATGACAAGGGCGCGAACACCGGGGAGCTGTTTTTT.